The 27 T cell receptor beta chains below all came from one sample that was sequenced in a study of beta chain features in type 1 diabetes (dated by TCRdb to about 2018). The library was built by means of the immunoSEQ multiplex PCR assay. All of the isolated RNA was reverse transcribed with the High Capacity cDNA Reverse Transcription Kit, so expressed TCRB transcripts were sequenced. The immuneACCESS repertoire file appears here via TCRdb, limited to in-frame rearrangements. These files lack a portion of the clones; in checked studies, under half of the deficit traces to unresolved V genes, and the cause of the others is not known. The sample table records roughly 400,000 clones; more than 12% of these occur just once. Jointly, the top ten make up around 0.02% of the sample. What was sequenced was naive CD4+ T cells from blood. Reading the label with the study, this specimen's cell subset or site is: true naive CD4+ T cells. These TCRs come from a woman under 30 in good health.

V usage is TRBV9 and J usage is TRBJ2-5, with 11 bases matching TRBD2. The germline V gene encodes CDR1 SGDLS and CDR2 YYNGEE. J gave up 3 bases and V 4 bases, and 8 bases lay outside the gene matches. This CDR3 comprises 16 residues. CDR3 nucleotide sequence: TGTGCCAGCAGCTTATCCCTAGCGGGAGGAAAAGAGACCCAGTACTTC. Translation: CASSLSLAGGKETQYF.

There are a few counts of this clone. The V call is TRBV28, the J call TRBJ2-7, with 8 nucleotides matching TRBD1. With 6 bases clipped from V and 1 base from J, the junction kept 8 bases outside the gene matches. CDR3 length: 15 amino acids. Germline V gene lookup returns CDR1 MDHEN and CDR2 SYDVKM. As DNA, the CDR3 is TGTGCCAGCAGCCTTGGACAGGGCCTATCCTACGAGCAGTACTTC. This gives the protein CASSLGQGLSYEQYF.

This rearrangement joins TRBV6-6 to TRBJ2-1, with 14 bases aligning to TRBD2. The V gene's germline CDR1 is MNHNY and CDR2 SVGAGI (reference sequence). CDR3 length: 15 amino acids. The J segment lost 6 bases and the V segment lost 6 bases, leaving 4 bases of the junction unmatched. CDR3 sequence reads: CASRSGTSGSNEQFF. The CDR3 coding sequence is TGTGCCAGCAGATCCGGGACTAGCGGGAGCAATGAGCAGTTCTTC.

This chain joins TRBV2 and TRBJ2-7; D perhaps matches TRBD2 (5 bases). Trimming left V 2 bases short and J 7 bases short, with 18 bases between. The CDR3 is made up of 15 amino acids. Per the germline V gene, CDR1 is SNHLY and CDR2 is FYNNEI. The CDR3 DNA sequence: TGTGCCAGCAGTGAACAAGCGGCTAGATCGGTTGAGCAGTACTTC. Its translation: CASSEQAARSVEQYF.

This clone has a handful of counts. This chain links TRBV6-5 with TRBJ2-7, with D possibly matching TRBD1 (6 bases). Per germline, CDR1 MNHEY and CDR2 SVGAGI. V lost 6 bases and J lost 2, with 14 bases in between. CDR3 length: 14 amino acids. For the CDR3, the DNA is TGTGCCAGCAGAAGGGGGAGAGCGGCCTACGAGCAGTACTTC. This sequence encodes CASRRGRAAYEQYF.

This chain uses TRBV5-4 with TRBJ2-1; TRBD2 matches at 10 bases. CDR3 length equals 16 residues. The V segment lost 3 bases and the J segment 0 bases; nucleotides outside the gene matches: 3. Germline-derived CDR1 and CDR2 are SGHNT and YYREEE (reference sequence). The CDR3 DNA is TGTGCCAGCAGCTCCAGGACTAGCGGCTCCTACAATGAGCAGTTCTTC. Protein sequence: CASSSRTSGSYNEQFF.

This clone was observed a few times. The rearrangement links TRBV7-8 to TRBJ2-1, with TRBD2 matching over 10 bases. With V trimmed by 9 bases and J by 5 bases, 7 bases remained unmatched. The CDR3 totals 14 residues. Germline V gene lookup returns CDR1 SGHVS and CDR2 FQNEAQ. The CDR3 sequence is CASIPGLAHNEQFF. The CDR3, as DNA: TGTGCCAGTATACCGGGACTAGCGCACAATGAGCAGTTCTTC.

This clone was seen a few times. This sequence joins TRBV11-2 and TRBJ2-1; D gene ambiguous. V was cut by 2 bases and J by 7 bases, with 6 bases left in between. The CDR3 extends over 12 amino acids. Germline lookup yields CDR1 SGHAT and CDR2 FQNNGV. DNA for the CDR3: TGTGCCAGCAGCTTACTACAGAATGAGCAGTTCTTC. Encoded protein: CASSLLQNEQFF.

In this sample, this clone turned up a few times. This rearrangement joins TRBV7-9 to TRBJ2-7; 10 positions agree with TRBD2. V gave up 4 bases and J gave up 6 bases; unmatched junction bases: 6. CDR1 and CDR2 (germline): SEHNR, FQNEAQ (reference sequence). The CDR3 runs to 14 residues. Here the CDR3 DNA reads TGTGCCAGCAGCTCGCCGGGACTAGCGATCGAGCAGTACTTC. Translation gives CASSSPGLAIEQYF.

This clone has more than one count but fewer than ten. The chain is built from TRBV29-1 and TRBJ2-7; D might be TRBD1 (6 bases). Trimming left V 6 bases short and J 8 bases short, with 23 bases between. Germline V lookup: CDR1 SQVTM, CDR2 ANQGSEA. The CDR3 totals 14 residues. The CDR3 spells CSVVRDNGGSKQYF. The CDR3, as DNA: TGCAGCGTCGTACGGGACAATGGGGGTAGTAAGCAGTACTTC.

This clone showed up just a few times. V is TRBV4-1 and J is TRBJ1-5; D not resolved. The CDR3 is 14 residues long. Trimming cost V 1 base and J 4 bases, with 8 bases left between them. The germline V gene encodes CDR1 MGHRA and CDR2 YSYEKL. This CDR3 reads CASSQATANQPQHF. The CDR3 DNA reads as TGCGCCAGCAGCCAAGCAACAGCTAATCAGCCCCAGCATTTT.

This clone came up a few times. The V and J genes are TRBV27 and TRBJ2-6; D uncertain. This CDR3 contains 14 residues. From germline, CDR1 is MNHEY and CDR2 SMNVEV (reference sequence). The ends were cut back, 1 base at V and 3 bases at J, with 4 bases in the middle. The CDR3 region is CASSLYYGANVLTF. CDR3 bases: TGTGCCAGCAGTTTATATTATGGGGCCAACGTCCTGACTTTC.

This chain joins TRBV7-2 and TRBJ2-5; TRBD2 is a possible D gene (6 bases). Trimming pared 4 bases from V and 2 bases from J, leaving 17 bases between. The length of the CDR3 is 16 residues. The germline CDR1 and CDR2 sequences are SGHTA and FQGNSA. The CDR3: CASSWPGLSVQETQYF. CDR3 coding DNA: TGTGCCAGCAGCTGGCCGGGACTCAGCGTACAAGAGACCCAGTACTTC.

J is TRBJ2-2 and V is TRBV6-1; TRBD1 matches at 7 bases. CDR1 MNHNS and CDR2 SASEGT come from the germline V gene. The CDR3 covers 14 residues. The ends lost 6 bases at V and 4 bases at J; junction bases unmatched: 5. The CDR3 DNA sequence: TGTGCCAGCAGCCACGCAGGGGGCACCGGGGAGCTGTTTTTT. Its protein product is CASSHAGGTGELFF.

This clone was counted a few times. The J gene is TRBJ2-3, the V gene TRBV10-3; D gene unclear. V lost 3 bases and J 4 bases, leaving 5 bases between the germline ends. Per germline, CDR1 ENHRY and CDR2 SYGVKD. The CDR3 is made up of 12 amino acids. The CDR3 bases are TGTGCCATCAGTGATCAGGCAGATACGCAGTATTTT. Translated: CAISDQADTQYF.

The V call is TRBV28, the J call TRBJ1-1; 7 nucleotides line up with TRBD1. This CDR3 comprises 15 residues. Germline V gene lookup returns CDR1 MDHEN and CDR2 SYDVKM. Losses at the gene ends were 6 bases for V and 5 bases for J; bases not matched to a gene: 12. DNA of the CDR3: TGTGCCAGCAGCTGGGCCCGACAGGGTGGGACTGAAGCTTTCTTT. This gives the protein CASSWARQGGTEAFF.

There are a few counts of this clone. This rearrangement joins TRBV29-1 to TRBJ1-1; D uncertain. This CDR3 has 10 residues. V gave up 4 bases and J gave up 10 bases, with 10 bases separating them. From germline, CDR1 is SQVTM and CDR2 ANQGSEA. CDR3 DNA: TGCAGCGTTGCCATCGGGAGAGCTTTCTTT. Its protein is CSVAIGRAFF.

This clone was seen a handful of times. V usage is TRBV29-1 and J usage is TRBJ1-1; 8 bases agree with TRBD1. CDR1 is SQVTM, CDR2 ANQGSEA, per germline. This CDR3 has 13 amino acids. V lost 3 bases to trimming and J lost 5 bases; unmatched junction nucleotides: 5. The CDR3 region is CSVEVQGETEAFF. CDR3 coding DNA: TGCAGCGTTGAGGTACAGGGGGAGACTGAAGCTTTCTTT.

The CDR3 sequence is CASSTTGGVTGELFF. The CDR3, as DNA: TGTGCCAGTAGCACCACAGGGGGGGTCACCGGGGAGCTGTTTTTT. The chain has TRBV19 and TRBJ2-2; D perhaps matches TRBD1 (8 bases). From germline, CDR1 is LNHDA and CDR2 SQIVND (reference sequence). This CDR3 spans 15 amino acids. Trimming took 6 bases from V and 4 from J, leaving 15 bases between them.

This clone was observed a handful of times. The gene calls are TRBV29-1 and TRBJ2-1; 11 bases fit TRBD2. Germline lookup yields CDR1 SQVTM and CDR2 ANQGSEA. The V and J ends lost 8 bases and 7 bases, in that order; junction bases with no gene match: 13. There are 15 residues in the CDR3. The DNA of the CDR3 is TGCAGCTCTGGCTACCTAGCGGGAGGCGGGAATGAGCAGTTCTTC. Encoded protein: CSSGYLAGGGNEQFF.

The CDR3 sequence: CASSPQAGGEQYF. The CDR3 DNA reads as TGCGCCAGCAGCCCACAGGCGGGGGGGGAGCAGTACTTC. This chain uses TRBV4-3 with TRBJ2-7, with 9 nucleotides matching TRBD2. V shed 4 bases, J shed 7 bases, and the junction held 5 bases outside the gene matches. CDR3 length: 13 residues. Germline-derived CDR1 and CDR2 are LGHNA and YSLEER.

The chain carries TRBV9 and TRBJ2-7; 8 bases fit TRBD1. Germline V gene lookup returns CDR1 SGDLS and CDR2 YYNGEE. J was trimmed by 5 bases and V by 4 bases; bases with no gene match: 8. This CDR3 has 14 residues. This CDR3 is CASSSRTGIDEQYF. In DNA form, the CDR3 reads TGTGCCAGCAGCTCGAGGACAGGGATCGACGAGCAGTACTTC.

The table lists this clone with a few counts. The genes are TRBV5-1 and TRBJ2-5, with D tentatively TRBD2 (6 bases). The germline V and J ends were trimmed by 5 bases and 4 bases, with 9 bases remaining between them. Germline V lookup: CDR1 SGHRS, CDR2 YFSETQ. CDR3 length: 12 amino acids. CDR3 bases: TGCGCCAGCAGAGTAGCGGCAGAGACCCAGTACTTC. Its protein product is CASRVAAETQYF.

This clone was seen a handful of times. The chain joins TRBV5-6 to TRBJ1-5; tentative D call: TRBD1 (5 bases). The germline CDR1 and CDR2 sequences are SGHDT and YYEEEE. The CDR3 sequence is 15 residues long. V gave up 2 bases and J gave up 3 bases, with 12 bases separating them. The CDR3 sequence: CASSFGFGANQPQHF. In nucleotides, the CDR3 is TGTGCCAGCAGCTTTGGGTTTGGGGCCAATCAGCCCCAGCATTTT.

This clone was picked up one time. Distinct nucleotide sequences in the sample also encode this CDR3. The chain combines TRBV30 with TRBJ1-1; tentative D call: TRBD1 (5 bases). Germline assignment: CDR1 GTSNPN and CDR2 SVGIG (reference sequence). The V end was cut by 0 bases, the J end by 4 bases, with 9 bases between. The CDR3 length is 13 residues. Here the CDR3 reads CAWSVAGGTEAFF. The CDR3 nucleotides are TGTGCCTGGAGTGTGGCGGGGGGCACTGAAGCTTTCTTT. Looking up the rest from reference TRBV30 and TRBJ1-1 gives the full variable domain: SQTIHQWPATLVQPVGSPLSLECTVEGTSNPNLYWYRQAAGRGLQLLFYSVGIGQISSEVPQNLSASRPQDRQFILSSKKLLLSDSGFYLCAWSVAGGTEAFFGQGTRLTVV.

This clone has a handful of counts. The chain uses TRBV28 and TRBJ2-7; 7 bases are a match to TRBD1. The germline V gene encodes CDR1 MDHEN and CDR2 SYDVKM. CDR3 length: 14 amino acids. J lost 1 base, V lost 6 bases, and 6 bases had no gene match. In DNA, the CDR3 is TGTGCCAGCAGCCAATCGACAGGGTCCTACGAGCAGTACTTC. Its translation: CASSQSTGSYEQYF.

This clone was seen more than once but under ten times. The CDR3 protein is CASRATGGEQYF. CDR3 nucleotide sequence: TGTGCCAGCAGGGCCACAGGGGGCGAGCAGTACTTC. The chain has TRBV6-5 and TRBJ2-7; 8 nucleotides agree with TRBD1. Germline CDR1 is MNHEY and CDR2 is SVGAGI. The CDR3 contains 12 residues. J gave up 6 bases and V 6 bases, and 4 bases lay outside the gene matches.